This T cell receptor (beta chain) was sequenced for a study of T cells in Graves' hyperthyroidism and ophthalmopathy. RNA transcripts gave rise to amplified TCR beta CDR3 regions. RT-PCR in the first round (using the HTBI primer set) targeted the TCR CDR3. MiXCR was run by TCRdb on the multiplex PCR reads, yielding one entry per CDR3 protein. The profile shows around 620,000 distinct CDR3 sequences, 46% of them singletons. Every diagnosis used clinical symptoms, serum thyroxine and TRAb, thyroid ultrasound and orbital computed tomography. The CDR3 has 15 residues. The germline gives CDR1 MNHNY, CDR2 SVGAGI (reference sequence). After removal of 5 bases from V and 5 bases from J, the junction contained 11 bases not matched to a gene.

The sample was peripheral blood or thyroid tissue (not recorded which). The clonotype was recovered from an adult woman with Graves' disease, either hyperthyroidism or ophthalmopathy (not recorded which). The chain is built from TRBV6-6 and TRBJ2-5, with TRBD2 matching 7 bases. The CDR3 region is CASSASTGGMETQYF. DNA of the CDR3: TGTGCCAGCAGTGCCTCCACGGGGGGTATGGAGACCCAGTACTTC.